Here is one T cell receptor (beta chain) with its context. The antigen remains unidentified. One end of the junction varies from germline; a read error may be responsible. This specimen belongs to a study of T cells in Graves' hyperthyroidism and ophthalmopathy. Amplified regions were TCR beta CDR3 sequences from RNA transcripts. A first-round RT-PCR of the TCR CDR3 used the HTBI primer set. TCRdb re-analysed the multiplex PCR reads in MiXCR, keeping a single row per CDR3 protein. The data contain roughly 700,000 distinct CDR3 sequences, approximately 36% of them seen just once; the ten biggest clones take up roughly 30%. Per germline, CDR1 LNHDA and CDR2 SQIVND (reference sequence). The CDR3 extends over 12 amino acids. Study results and limitations: Ophthalmopathy was identified by the model a median roughly 6.5 months ahead of onset.

No progression to ophthalmopathy during 18 months of follow-up defined stable disease. Pregnant or lactating patients were excluded, as were those with uncontrolled infection or other autoimmune disease. Isolation of PBMCs was performed on around 10 ml fresh peripheral blood. This chain uses TRBV19 with TRBJ1-1; no clear D gene. Sequenced material: blood. The source of this sequence is a woman aged 40 to 50 with Graves' hyperthyroidism. The chain's CDR3 is CASSIVGSEALF. DNA for the CDR3: TGTGCCAGTAGTATCGTAGGATCTGAAGCTCTCTTT.